This is a list of T cell receptor beta chains from one sample in a study of OX40 agonist ivuxolimab in advanced cancers. Some clones are missing from TCRdb's copy, which holds only in-frame ones; the method was immunoSEQ multiplex PCR. Found here are about 62,000 clones, 84% of them singletons; the top ten hold 2.4%. The source was CD4+ or CD8+ T cells sorted from blood, collected in a trial of the OX40 agonist ivuxolimab. The receptors come from an adult with an advanced solid tumor such as melanoma, head and neck, liver or kidney cancer. The CDR3 runs from the conserved cysteine through the conserved F or W. A D gene is named only where the DNA matches it firmly. Clone size is shown for a subset of rows, as once, few, many or a class of expanded clone.

cdr3_length,clone_size,j_call,d_call,v_call,cdr3_aa,cdr3_nt
16,NA,TRBJ2-3,NA,TRBV2,CASSLGASGSSDTQYF,TGTGCCAGCAGTCTGGGGGCTAGCGGTTCATCCGATACGCAGTATTTT
18,once,TRBJ1-6,NA,TRBV27,CASSPHLDRSSYNSPLHF,TGTGCCAGCAGTCCGCACCTGGACAGAAGCTCCTATAATTCACCCCTCCACTTT
13,NA,TRBJ1-2,NA,TRBV5-1,CASSLNREGGYTF,TGCGCCAGCAGCTTGAACAGGGAGGGTGGCTACACCTTC
14,NA,TRBJ2-5,NA,TRBV5-1,CASRLYPSQETQYF,TGCGCCAGCCGGTTGTATCCCAGCCAAGAGACCCAGTACTTC
16,NA,TRBJ2-3,TRBD1,TRBV19,CASSARTGGGTDTQYF,TGTGCCAGTAGTGCGAGGACAGGGGGGGGAACAGATACGCAGTATTTT
11,NA,TRBJ1-6,NA,TRBV6-6,CASRDRQTLHF,TGTGCCAGCAGGGACAGACAGACCCTCCACTTT
15,NA,TRBJ1-6,TRBD1,TRBV7-2,CASSLVRTGESPLHF,TGTGCCAGCAGCTTGGTGAGGACAGGGGAGTCACCCCTCCACTTT
19,NA,TRBJ1-2,TRBD1,TRBV7-8,CASSLFLRGTGGSKSGYTF,TGTGCCAGCAGCTTATTCCTTCGGGGGACAGGGGGTTCGAAGTCCGGCTACACCTTC
16,NA,TRBJ2-3,TRBD2,TRBV9,CASSVSGGAMVDTQYF,TGTGCCAGCAGCGTTAGCGGGGGGGCAATGGTGGATACGCAGTATTTT
15,NA,TRBJ1-1,NA,TRBV6-1,CASHRERVAMELAFF,TGTGCCAGCCACAGGGAAAGGGTCGCGATGGAATTGGCTTTCTTT
14,NA,TRBJ1-2,NA,TRBV5-1,CASSSGQSNYGYTF,TGCGCCAGCAGCTCGGGCCAGTCTAACTATGGCTACACCTTC
14,once,TRBJ2-3,TRBD2,TRBV6-1,CASIPGGRTDTQYF,TGTGCCAGCATCCCGGGGGGGCGGACAGATACGCAGTATTTT
15,NA,TRBJ2-7,TRBD1,TRBV5-5,CASSQGWDRAYEQYF,TGTGCCAGCAGCCAGGGTTGGGACAGGGCCTACGAGCAGTACTTC
15,NA,TRBJ2-5,TRBD1,TRBV7-2,CASSPDRGTGETQYF,TGTGCCAGCAGCCCGGACAGGGGGACGGGAGAGACCCAGTACTTC
13,NA,TRBJ2-5,NA,TRBV28,CASTPPAQETQYF,TGTGCCAGCACCCCCCCCGCCCAAGAGACCCAGTACTTC
16,NA,TRBJ2-1,TRBD2,TRBV9,CASSVGATGGRNEQFF,TGTGCCAGCAGCGTGGGCGCAACGGGGGGGCGGAATGAGCAGTTCTTC